The clone carrying this T cell receptor beta chain was counted ten times or more. Its antigen remains unidentified. The study tagged each TCR cDNA molecule with a unique molecular identifier. TCRdb redid the calling of the 5' RACE reads with MiXCR, one entry per CDR3 protein. Of tens of thousands of distinct CDR3 sequences listed, about an eighth are singletons. Time point of the sample: sample taken at primary tumor resection. Researchers sequenced whole RNA taken from tumor, nontumor lung or frozen PBMC without sorting. The donor group consisted of around 66 patients who had untreated, early-stage non-small cell lung cancer. These data come from a study of spatial heterogeneity in lung cancer. CDR3 size: 13 residues. Trimming cost V 5 bases and J 4 bases, with 9 bases left between them. CDR1 is SGHVS and CDR2 is FQNEAQ in the germline V gene. Findings of the study overall: Follow-up blood showed ubiquitous expanded tumor TCRs less than blood at resection did.

This clonotype originated in a male donor with early-stage non-small cell lung cancer. The source material was PBMCs, sampled at surgery. The chain has TRBV7-8 and TRBJ2-1; maybe TRBD1 (6 bases). The CDR3 is CASSLDRYNEQFF. The CDR3 nucleotides read TGTGCCAGCAGCCTAGACAGGTACAATGAGCAGTTCTTC.